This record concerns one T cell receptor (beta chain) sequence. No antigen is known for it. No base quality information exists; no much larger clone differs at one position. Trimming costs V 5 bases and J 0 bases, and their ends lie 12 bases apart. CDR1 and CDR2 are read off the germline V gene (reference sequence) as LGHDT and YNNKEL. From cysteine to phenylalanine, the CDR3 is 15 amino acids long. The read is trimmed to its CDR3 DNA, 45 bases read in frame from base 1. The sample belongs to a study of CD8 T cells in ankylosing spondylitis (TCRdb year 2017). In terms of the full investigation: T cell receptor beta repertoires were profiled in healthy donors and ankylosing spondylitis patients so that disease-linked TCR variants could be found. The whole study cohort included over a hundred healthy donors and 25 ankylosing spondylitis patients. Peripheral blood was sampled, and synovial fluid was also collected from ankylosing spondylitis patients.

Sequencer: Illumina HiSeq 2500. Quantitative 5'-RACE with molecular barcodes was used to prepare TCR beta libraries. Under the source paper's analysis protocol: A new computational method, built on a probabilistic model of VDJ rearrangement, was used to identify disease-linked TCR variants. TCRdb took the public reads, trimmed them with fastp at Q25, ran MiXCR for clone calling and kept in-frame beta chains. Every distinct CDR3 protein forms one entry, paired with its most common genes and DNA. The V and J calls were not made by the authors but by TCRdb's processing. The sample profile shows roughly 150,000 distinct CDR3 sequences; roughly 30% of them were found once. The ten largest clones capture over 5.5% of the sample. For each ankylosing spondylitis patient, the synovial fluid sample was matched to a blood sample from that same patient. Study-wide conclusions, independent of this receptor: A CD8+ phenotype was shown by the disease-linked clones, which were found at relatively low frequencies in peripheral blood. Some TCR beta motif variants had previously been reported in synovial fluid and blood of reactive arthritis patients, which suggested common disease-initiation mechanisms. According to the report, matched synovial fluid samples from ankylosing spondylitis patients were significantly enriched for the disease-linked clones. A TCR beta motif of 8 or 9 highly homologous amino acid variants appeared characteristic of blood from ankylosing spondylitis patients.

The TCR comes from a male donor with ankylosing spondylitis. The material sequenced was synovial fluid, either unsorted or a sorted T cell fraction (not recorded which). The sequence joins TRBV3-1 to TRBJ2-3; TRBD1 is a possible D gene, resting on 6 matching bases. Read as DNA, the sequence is TGTGCCAGCAGCTTGCAGGGGCTAAGCACAGATACGCAGTATTTT. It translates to CASSLQGLSTDTQYF.